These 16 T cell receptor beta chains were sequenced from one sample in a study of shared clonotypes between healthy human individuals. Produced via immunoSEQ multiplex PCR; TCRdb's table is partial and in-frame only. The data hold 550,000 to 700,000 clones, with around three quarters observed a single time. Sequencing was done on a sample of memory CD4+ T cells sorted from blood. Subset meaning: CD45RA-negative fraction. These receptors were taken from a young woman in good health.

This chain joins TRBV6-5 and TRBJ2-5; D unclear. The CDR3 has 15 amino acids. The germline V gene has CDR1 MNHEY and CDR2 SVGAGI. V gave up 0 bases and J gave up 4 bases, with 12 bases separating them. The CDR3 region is CASSYSSLVVETQYF. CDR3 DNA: TGTGCCAGCAGTTACTCGTCCCTCGTGGTAGAGACCCAGTACTTC.

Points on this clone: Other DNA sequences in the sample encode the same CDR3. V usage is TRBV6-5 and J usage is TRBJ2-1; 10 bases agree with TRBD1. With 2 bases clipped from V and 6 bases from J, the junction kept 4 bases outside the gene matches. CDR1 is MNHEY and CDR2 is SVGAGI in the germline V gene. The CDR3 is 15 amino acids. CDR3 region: CASSYGTGDFNEQFF. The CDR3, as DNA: TGTGCCAGCAGTTACGGGACAGGGGATTTCAATGAGCAGTTCTTC.

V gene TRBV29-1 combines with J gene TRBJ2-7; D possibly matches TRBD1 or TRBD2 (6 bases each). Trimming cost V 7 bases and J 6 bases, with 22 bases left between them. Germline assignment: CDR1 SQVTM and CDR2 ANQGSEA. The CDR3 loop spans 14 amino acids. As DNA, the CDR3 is TGCAGCGCCGCAAACCGGGGGCTTGGGTCCGAGCAGTACTTC. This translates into CSAANRGLGSEQYF.

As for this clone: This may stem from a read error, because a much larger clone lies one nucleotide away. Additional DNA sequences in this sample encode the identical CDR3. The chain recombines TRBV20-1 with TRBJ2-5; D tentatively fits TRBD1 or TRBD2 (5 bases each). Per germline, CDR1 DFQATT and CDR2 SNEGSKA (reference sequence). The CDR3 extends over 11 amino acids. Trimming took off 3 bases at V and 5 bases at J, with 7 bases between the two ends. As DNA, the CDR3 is TGCAGTGCTAGGGGGGTGGAGACCCAGTACTTC. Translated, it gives CSARGVETQYF.

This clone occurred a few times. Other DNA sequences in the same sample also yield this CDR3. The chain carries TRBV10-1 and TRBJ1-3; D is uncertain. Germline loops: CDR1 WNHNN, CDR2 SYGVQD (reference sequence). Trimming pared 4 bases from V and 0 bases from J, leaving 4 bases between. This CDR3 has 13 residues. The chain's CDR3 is CASSGTSGNTIYF. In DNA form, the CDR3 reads TGCGCCAGCAGTGGGACCTCTGGAAACACCATATATTTT.

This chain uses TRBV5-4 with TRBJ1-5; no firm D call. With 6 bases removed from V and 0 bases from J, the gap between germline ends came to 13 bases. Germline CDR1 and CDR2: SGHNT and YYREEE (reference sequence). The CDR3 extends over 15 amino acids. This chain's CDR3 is CASNTVVYSNQPQHF. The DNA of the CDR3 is TGTGCCAGCAACACGGTGGTGTATAGCAATCAGCCCCAGCATTTT.

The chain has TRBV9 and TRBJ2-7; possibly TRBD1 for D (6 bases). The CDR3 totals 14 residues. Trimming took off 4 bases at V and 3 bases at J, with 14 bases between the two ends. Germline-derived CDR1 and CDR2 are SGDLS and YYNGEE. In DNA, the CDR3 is TGTGCCAGCAGCCTCCGGGACACAAGCTACGAGCAGTACTTC. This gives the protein CASSLRDTSYEQYF.

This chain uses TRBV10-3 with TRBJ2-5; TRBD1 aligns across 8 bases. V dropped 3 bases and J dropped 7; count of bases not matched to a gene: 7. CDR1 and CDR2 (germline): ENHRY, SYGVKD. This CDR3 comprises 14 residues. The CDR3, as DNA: TGTGCCATCAGTGACACCGGACAGGGAGGGACCCAGTACTTC. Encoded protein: CAISDTGQGGTQYF.

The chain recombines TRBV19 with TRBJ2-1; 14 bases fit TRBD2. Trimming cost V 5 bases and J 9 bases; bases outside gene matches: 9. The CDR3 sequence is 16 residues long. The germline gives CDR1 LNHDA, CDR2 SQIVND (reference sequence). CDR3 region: CASSSRTSGRYGEQFF. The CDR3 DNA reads TGTGCCAGTAGTTCACGGACTAGCGGGAGGTATGGTGAGCAGTTCTTC.

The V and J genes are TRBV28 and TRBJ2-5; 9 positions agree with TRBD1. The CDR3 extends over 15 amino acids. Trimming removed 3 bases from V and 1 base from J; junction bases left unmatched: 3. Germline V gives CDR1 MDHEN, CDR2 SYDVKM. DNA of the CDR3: TGTGCCAGCAGTTTTGGACAGGGGCGCCAAGAGACCCAGTACTTC. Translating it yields CASSFGQGRQETQYF. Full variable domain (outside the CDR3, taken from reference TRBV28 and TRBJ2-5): DVKVTQSSRYLVKRTGEKVFLECVQDMDHENMFWYRQDPGLGLRLIYFSYDVKMKEKGDIPEGYSVSREKKERFSLILESASTNQTSMYLCASSFGQGRQETQYFGPGTRLLVL.

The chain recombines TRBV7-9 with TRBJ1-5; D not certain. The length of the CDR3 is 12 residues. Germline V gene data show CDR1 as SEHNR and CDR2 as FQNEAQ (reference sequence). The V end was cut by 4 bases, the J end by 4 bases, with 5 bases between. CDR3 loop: CASSSQNQPQHF. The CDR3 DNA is TGTGCCAGCAGCTCCCAAAATCAGCCCCAGCATTTT. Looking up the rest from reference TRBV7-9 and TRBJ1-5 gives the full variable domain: DTGVSQNPRHKITKRGQNVTFRCDPISEHNRLYWYRQTLGQGPEFLTYFQNEAQLEKSRLLSDRFSAERPKGSFSTLEIQRTEQGDSAMYLCASSSQNQPQHFGDGTRLSIL.

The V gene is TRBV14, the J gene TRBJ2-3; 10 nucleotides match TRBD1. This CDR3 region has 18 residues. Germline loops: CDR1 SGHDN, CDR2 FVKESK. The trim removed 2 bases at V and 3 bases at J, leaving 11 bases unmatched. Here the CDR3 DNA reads TGTGCCAGCAGCCAATTCCCGGGACAGGGGATTAGAACAGATACGCAGTATTTT. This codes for CASSQFPGQGIRTDTQYF.

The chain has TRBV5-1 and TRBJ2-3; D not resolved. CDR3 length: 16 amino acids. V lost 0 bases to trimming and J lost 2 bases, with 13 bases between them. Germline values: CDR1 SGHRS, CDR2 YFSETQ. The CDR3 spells CASSLGVLALTDTQYF. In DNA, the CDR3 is TGCGCCAGCAGCTTGGGGGTCCTGGCACTCACAGATACGCAGTATTTT.

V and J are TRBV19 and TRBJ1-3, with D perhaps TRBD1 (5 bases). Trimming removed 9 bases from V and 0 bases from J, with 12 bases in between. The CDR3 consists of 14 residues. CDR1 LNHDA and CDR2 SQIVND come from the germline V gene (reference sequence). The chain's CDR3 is CASEQQDSGNTIYF. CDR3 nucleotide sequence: TGTGCCAGCGAACAACAGGACTCTGGAAACACCATATATTTT.

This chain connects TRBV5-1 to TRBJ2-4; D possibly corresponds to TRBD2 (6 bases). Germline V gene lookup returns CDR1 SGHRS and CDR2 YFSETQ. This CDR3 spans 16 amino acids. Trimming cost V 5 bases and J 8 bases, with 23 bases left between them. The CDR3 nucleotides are TGCGCCAGCAGAATGAATCTGGGGTCTTCGGGGGACATTCAGTACTTC. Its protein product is CASRMNLGSSGDIQYF.

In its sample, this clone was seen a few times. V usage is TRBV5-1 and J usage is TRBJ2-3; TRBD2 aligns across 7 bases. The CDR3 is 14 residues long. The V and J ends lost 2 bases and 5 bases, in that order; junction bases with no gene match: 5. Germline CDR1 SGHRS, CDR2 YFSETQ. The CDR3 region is CASSFRLAGDTQYF. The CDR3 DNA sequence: TGCGCCAGCAGCTTCAGACTAGCCGGAGATACGCAGTATTTT.